Listed below are T cell receptor beta chains from one sample, sequenced in a study of shared clonotypes between healthy human individuals. Repertoires were generated with immunoSEQ multiplex PCR, while TCRdb's copy carries only in-frame clones and drops some. Among about 600,000 clones listed, more than 95% were seen once. Sequencing input: naive CD4+ T cells sorted from blood. The origin of the receptors is a woman aged 25-40 years in good health. Each CDR3 is given with its conserved first and last residue. The D gene is left open where the match is weak. A row's size may be missing; if present it is once, few, many or a size class.

clone size	V gene	D gene	J gene	CDR3 DNA	CDR3 protein
-	TRBV19	-	TRBJ1-5	TGTGCCAGTAGTACACCAGGGGCCACCACGCCCCAGCATTTT	CASSTPGATTPQHF
-	TRBV7-9	-	TRBJ2-7	TGTGCCAGCAGCTTAGTTGAGGGCGAGCAGTACTTC	CASSLVEGEQYF
-	TRBV2	-	TRBJ2-7	TGTGCCAGCAGTGAACCGTTCCCCTACGAGCAGTACTTC	CASSEPFPYEQYF
-	TRBV4-1	TRBD2	TRBJ2-1	TGCGCCAGCAGCCGAATAGTAGCGGGAGTAGTATACAATGAGCAGTTCTTC	CASSRIVAGVVYNEQFF
-	TRBV19	-	TRBJ1-1	TGTGCCAGTAGTATGGTGCGGACAGACACTGAAGCTTTCTTT	CASSMVRTDTEAFF
-	TRBV7-2	-	TRBJ1-3	TGTGCCAGCAGCTACCAGGGTGGGTCTGGAAACACCATATATTTT	CASSYQGGSGNTIYF
-	TRBV5-1	TRBD1	TRBJ1-3	TGCGCCAGCAGCCTCCCGCAGGGGGCTGGAAACACCATATATTTT	CASSLPQGAGNTIYF
-	TRBV11-2	TRBD1	TRBJ2-1	TGTGCCAGCAGCTTAGCCCTACAGGGGGCTAGGGACAATGAGCAGTTCTTC	CASSLALQGARDNEQFF
-	TRBV19	TRBD1	TRBJ2-5	TGTGCCAGTAGTAACCACCGGGACAGGGGAGAGACCCAGTACTTC	CASSNHRDRGETQYF
-	TRBV6-1	-	TRBJ2-2	TGTGCCAGCTCACCCCAGGGGACGAACACCGGGGAGCTGTTTTTT	CASSPQGTNTGELFF
-	TRBV14	-	TRBJ2-5	TGTGCCAGCAGCCAACAAGCGACACTACAAGAGACCCAGTACTTC	CASSQQATLQETQYF
-	TRBV6-7	-	TRBJ2-1	TGTGCCAGCAGTTCCCCCCCCAATGAGCAGTTCTTC	CASSSPPNEQFF
-	TRBV28	-	TRBJ2-7	TGTGCCAGCAGTTTATACCAGGGCACTTCCTTCGAGCAGTACTTC	CASSLYQGTSFEQYF
-	TRBV5-6	TRBD2	TRBJ2-7	TGTGCCAGCAGCTTTCTAGCGGGGTCCTACGAGCAGTACTTC	CASSFLAGSYEQYF
-	TRBV9	-	TRBJ2-2	TGTGCCAGCAGCGTAGCAGGGGCGACCCCCGGGGAGCTGTTTTTT	CASSVAGATPGELFF
-	TRBV27	TRBD1	TRBJ2-7	TGTGCCAGCAGTTCTTTAGACAGGGTCTCGGCCGAGCAGTACTTC	CASSSLDRVSAEQYF
-	TRBV9	TRBD1	TRBJ2-2	TGTGCCAGCAGCGTACTTCCGACAGGGGGCCCCACCGGGGAGCTGTTTTTT	CASSVLPTGGPTGELFF
-	TRBV10-3	-	TRBJ2-7	TGTGCCATCAGAGGGGACTCATACGAGCAGTACTTC	CAIRGDSYEQYF
-	TRBV4-1	-	TRBJ1-2	TGCGCCAGCAGCCAAGGGCCGATCGCTAACTATGGCTACACCTTC	CASSQGPIANYGYTF
-	TRBV21-1	-	TRBJ2-7	TGTGCCAGCAGCAAAGTGGCGATGGTGGGCCCCTACGAGCAGTACTTC	CASSKVAMVGPYEQYF
-	TRBV6-5	-	TRBJ1-4	TGTGCCAGCAGCCTCGACCCCTTTAATGAAAAACTGTTTTTT	CASSLDPFNEKLFF
-	TRBV27	-	TRBJ2-3	TGTGCCAGCGGGAGGCTCGGGGCAGATACGCAGTATTTT	CASGRLGADTQYF
-	TRBV7-8	-	TRBJ2-2	TGTGCCAGCAGCGTTCTCGAAGGGGAGCTGTTTTTT	CASSVLEGELFF
-	TRBV6-4	-	TRBJ2-2	TGTGCCAGCAGCACCACCGGTACCGGGGAGCTGTTTTTT	CASSTTGTGELFF
-	TRBV29-1	-	TRBJ1-2	TGCAGCGTTGAACCTCGTTTTAACTATGGCTACACCTTC	CSVEPRFNYGYTF
-	TRBV19	TRBD2	TRBJ2-1	TGTGCCAGTAGGAAGCGGGAGCTGGGGGGTGAGCAGTTCTTC	CASRKRELGGEQFF
-	TRBV6-1	-	TRBJ2-7	TGTGCCAGCAGTGACGGCGAAACCTACGAGCAGTACTTC	CASSDGETYEQYF
-	TRBV7-6	-	TRBJ2-3	TGTGCCAGCAGCTTAGTAACTGACACAGATACGCAGTATTTT	CASSLVTDTDTQYF
-	TRBV4-1	TRBD2	TRBJ2-1	TGCGCCAGCAGCCAAGTCTCGGGAGGGCCCAATGAGCAGTTCTTC	CASSQVSGGPNEQFF
-	TRBV6-1	-	TRBJ1-1	TGTGCCAGCAGTGAAATGAGTGGGGGTGGCCGCACTGAAGCTTTCTTT	CASSEMSGGGRTEAFF
-	TRBV27	-	TRBJ1-1	TGTGCCAGCAGTTTCGGTCAGGGAGATCGAGGTTTCTTT	CASSFGQGDRGFF
-	TRBV5-5	-	TRBJ2-1	TGTGCCAGCAGTTTTGAGTACATTTACAATGAGCAGTTCTTC	CASSFEYIYNEQFF
-	TRBV5-4	TRBD2	TRBJ2-2	TGTGCCAGCAGCTTCTCTCCCAGACTAGCGGAGTACACCGGGGAGCTGTTTTTT	CASSFSPRLAEYTGELFF
-	TRBV15	-	TRBJ2-6	TGTGCCACCGTAACTTCAAGCCCACAGTCTGGGGCCAACGTCCTGACTTTC	CATVTSSPQSGANVLTF
-	TRBV5-1	-	TRBJ2-7	TGCGCCAGCAGCTTGGGAGCGAGCGGCTACGAGCAGTACTTC	CASSLGASGYEQYF
-	TRBV5-1	TRBD1	TRBJ2-1	TGCGCCAGCAGCTTGGGGACAGGGCTCGGTGAGCAGTTCTTC	CASSLGTGLGEQFF
-	TRBV6-1	-	TRBJ1-1	TGTGCCAGCAGTACAGGGTGGACTGAAGCTTTCTTT	CASSTGWTEAFF
-	TRBV6-4	TRBD2	TRBJ2-1	TGTGCCAGCAGTGAGACTAGCGGGCCGTACAATGAGCAGTTCTTC	CASSETSGPYNEQFF
-	TRBV19	TRBD1	TRBJ2-5	TGTGCCAGTAGAAGGACAGGGGGAGAGACCCAGTACTTC	CASRRTGGETQYF
-	TRBV6-5	-	TRBJ2-1	TGTGCCAGCTCCAACGACAGGTCCTACAATGAGCAGTTCTTC	CASSNDRSYNEQFF
-	TRBV6-6	TRBD1	TRBJ1-5	TGTGCCAGCACTCCGGGACAGGGACGTCAGCCCCAGCATTTT	CASTPGQGRQPQHF
once	TRBV7-9	TRBD2	TRBJ2-1	TGTGCCAGCAGCTCGACTAGCGGTCGCTACAATGAGCAGTTCTTC	CASSSTSGRYNEQFF
-	TRBV7-2	TRBD1	TRBJ1-1	TGTGCCAGCACTAGGGACAGGGGGTACACTGAAGCTTTCTTT	CASTRDRGYTEAFF
once	TRBV19	TRBD2	TRBJ2-1	TGTGCCAGTACCAAGACTAGCGGGAGTAGGAATGAGCAGTTCTTC	CASTKTSGSRNEQFF
-	TRBV19	-	TRBJ1-5	TGTGCCAGTAGTATAGAAGGTGGGTCCCAGCATTTT	CASSIEGGSQHF
-	TRBV2	TRBD2	TRBJ2-1	TGTGCCAGCAGTGAGTCTTTGACTAGCGGGCCCAATGAGCAGTTCTTC	CASSESLTSGPNEQFF
-	TRBV2	-	TRBJ2-5	TGTGCCAGCAGTGAAGAGGGTGGCGAGACCCAGTACTTC	CASSEEGGETQYF